The 16 T cell receptor beta chains reported below all come from one sample, sequenced in a study of beta chain features in type 1 diabetes. Study-level findings and limits: A moderate, significant TCRB CDR3 shortening appeared in type 1 diabetes across four CD4+ subsets.

Expressed TCRB transcripts were sequenced because the entire RNA isolate underwent reverse transcription. Clones were sequenced by immunoSEQ multiplex PCR, and TCRdb holds only the in-frame ones, with some missing. Of approximately 170,000 clones in the sample, 7.5% to 8.5% were seen once. Which antigens these TCRs recognize remains unknown. What was sequenced was central memory CD4+ T cells from blood. These receptors were obtained from a man aged 18 to 29 with type 1 diabetes.

This clone has just a few counts. The V gene is TRBV25-1, the J gene TRBJ1-2; D gene uncertain. CDR1 and CDR2 from the germline V gene are MGHDK and SYGVNS. The CDR3 runs to 16 residues. V was shortened by 3 bases and J by 0 bases, with 14 bases between the two germline ends. The CDR3 DNA is TGTGCCAGCAGTGATCCCGTCGGCGGATCTAACTATGGCTACACCTTC. It yields the protein CASSDPVGGSNYGYTF.

DNA for the CDR3: TGTGCCAGCAGCCCCGGGGGTCTGAGAACAGATACGCAGTATTTT. The encoded protein is CASSPGGLRTDTQYF. The rearrangement links TRBV7-8 to TRBJ2-3, with D possibly matching TRBD2 (6 bases). Between the trimmed V and J ends, which lost 5 bases and 3 bases, there was a span of 15 bases. The CDR3 totals 15 residues. Germline V CDR1 and CDR2: SGHVS, FQNEAQ.

This clone was counted only a few times. V is TRBV18 and J is TRBJ2-7, with D hard to call. Trimming shortened V by 2 bases and J by 7 bases, and 9 bases separated the two germline ends. CDR1 KGHSH and CDR2 LQKENI come from the germline V gene. This CDR3 has 12 amino acids. The chain's CDR3 is CASSPEVEEQYF. CDR3 DNA: TGTGCCAGCTCACCAGAGGTAGAAGAGCAGTACTTC.

This clone was detected only a few times. The chain is built from TRBV19 and TRBJ2-5, with 12 bases lining up with TRBD1. V lost 7 bases to trimming and J lost 3 bases; unmatched junction nucleotides: 3. The length of the CDR3 is 14 residues. Germline assignment: CDR1 LNHDA and CDR2 SQIVND (reference sequence). CDR3 nucleotide sequence: TGTGCCAGTACGGGGACAGGGGGCGAAGAGACCCAGTACTTC. Its protein is CASTGTGGEETQYF. Based on the CDR3 plus reference TRBV19 and TRBJ2-5, the full variable domain is DGGITQSPKYLFRKEGQNVTLSCEQNLNHDAMYWYRQDPGQGLRLIYYSQIVNDFQKGDIAEGYSVSREKKESFPLTVTSAQKNPTAFYLCASTGTGGEETQYFGPGTRLLVL.

This clone was counted only a few times. The same CDR3 can be traced to other DNA sequences in this sample. The chain combines TRBV30 with TRBJ2-3; 7 nucleotides line up with TRBD2. Looked up from germline, CDR1 is GTSNPN and CDR2 is SVGIG (reference sequence). There are 14 residues in the CDR3. Trimming cost V 5 bases and J 1 base; bases outside gene matches: 6. CDR3 DNA sequence: TGTGCCTGGGCGAGGGGAGGGGGCACAGATACGCAGTATTTT. Its translation: CAWARGGGTDTQYF.

This CDR3 is CASSGTGGSDTQYF. CDR3 in DNA: TGTGCCAGCTCGGGGACAGGGGGATCAGATACGCAGTATTTT. V usage is TRBV18 and J usage is TRBJ2-3; 11 positions match TRBD1. The CDR3 has 14 amino acids. CDR1 is KGHSH, CDR2 LQKENI, per germline. V shed 6 bases, J shed 4 bases, and the junction held 3 bases outside the gene matches.

This clone was picked up a small number of times. J is TRBJ2-5 and V is TRBV25-1; D is uncertain. V was clipped by 4 bases and J by 1 base, with 7 bases between them. Germline-derived CDR1 and CDR2 are MGHDK and SYGVNS. CDR3 length equals 13 residues. Here the CDR3 reads CASSVRIQETQYF. CDR3 coding DNA: TGTGCCAGCAGTGTGCGGATCCAAGAGACCCAGTACTTC.

The genes are TRBV5-1 and TRBJ2-1; D remains ambiguous. There are 12 residues in the CDR3. V was cut by 1 base and J by 9 bases, with 8 bases left in between. Germline CDR1 SGHRS, CDR2 YFSETQ. CDR3 region: CASSLTRVEQFF. CDR3 bases: TGCGCCAGCAGCTTGACTCGGGTTGAGCAGTTCTTC.

CDR3 coding DNA: TGTGCCAGCAGTGAAGTGGGTAGCGGGAGCGGCGAGCAGTACTTC. Encoded protein: CASSEVGSGSGEQYF. The V call is TRBV2, the J call TRBJ2-7, with TRBD2 identical over 9 bases. The CDR3 runs 15 residues. Per the germline V gene, CDR1 is SNHLY and CDR2 is FYNNEI. J was trimmed by 6 bases and V by 1 base; bases with no gene match: 7.

The sample holds a few counts of this clone. This chain uses TRBV6-6 with TRBJ1-1; a possible D gene is TRBD1 (6 bases). Trimming left V 7 bases short and J 4 bases short, with 16 bases between. CDR3 length equals 14 residues. Per germline, CDR1 MNHNY and CDR2 SVGAGI (reference sequence). The CDR3 DNA sequence: TGTGCCAGCACCCTGGGGGGGGCGAGCACTGAAGCTTTCTTT. This translates into CASTLGGASTEAFF.

This chain joins TRBV6-6 and TRBJ2-1; D is uncertain. CDR3 length equals 15 residues. Germline V gene sequence: CDR1 MNHNY, CDR2 SVGAGI (reference sequence). V lost 2 bases to trimming and J lost 0 bases, with 8 bases between them. CDR3 sequence (DNA): TGTGCCAGCAGTTACAGCCTCCTCTCCTACAATGAGCAGTTCTTC. Amino acid sequence: CASSYSLLSYNEQFF.

The chain recombines TRBV21-1 with TRBJ2-1; the DNA was not compared with TRBD1, the D call given in the table. TRBV21-1 is annotated as a pseudogene. CDR3 length equals 18 residues. CDR3 sequence: CASSNPGTRDRLYNEQFF. CDR3 DNA: TGTGCCAGCAGCAATCCTGGGACTCGGGACAGATTATACAATGAGCAGTTCTTC.

In its sample, this clone was seen a few times. The chain links TRBV18 to TRBJ2-7; no clear D gene. Germline lookup yields CDR1 KGHSH and CDR2 LQKENI. The CDR3 covers 13 residues. V lost 0 bases to trimming and J lost 0 bases, with 3 bases between them. In DNA form, the CDR3 reads TGTGCCAGCTCACCACCCAGCTCCTACGAGCAGTACTTC. This encodes CASSPPSSYEQYF.

This chain uses TRBV4-1 with TRBJ1-5, with 7 bases lining up with TRBD1. The V and J ends lost 4 bases and 7 bases, in that order; junction bases with no gene match: 13. This CDR3 region has 16 residues. The germline V gene encodes CDR1 MGHRA and CDR2 YSYEKL. This CDR3 is CASSRQTGSGVQPQHF. The CDR3 bases are TGCGCCAGCAGCCGACAGACAGGGAGCGGCGTCCAGCCCCAGCATTTT.

V and J are TRBV5-6 and TRBJ2-5; 8 nucleotides match TRBD1. The trim removed 8 bases at V and 3 bases at J, leaving 12 bases unmatched. Germline V gene lookup returns CDR1 SGHDT and CDR2 YYEEEE. The CDR3 has 15 amino acids. The CDR3 here is CASSGGASGKETQYF. CDR3 in DNA: TGTGCCAGTTCAGGGGGCGCTTCGGGAAAAGAGACCCAGTACTTC. Together with reference TRBV5-6 and TRBJ2-5, the CDR3 gives the full variable domain: DAGVTQSPTHLIKTRGQQVTLRCSPKSGHDTVSWYQQALGQGPQFIFQYYEEEERQRGNFPDRFSGHQFPNYSSELNVNALLLGDSALYLCASSGGASGKETQYFGPGTRLLVL.

The table lists this clone with a few counts. The chain has TRBV4-1 and TRBJ2-3; TRBD2 agrees at 7 bases. V gave up 0 bases and J gave up 2 bases; unmatched junction bases: 2. From germline, CDR1 is MGHRA and CDR2 YSYEKL. This CDR3 has 15 residues. As DNA, the CDR3 is TGCGCCAGCAGCCAAGAGCGGGAGCCCACAGATACGCAGTATTTT. Protein product: CASSQEREPTDTQYF.